This TCR beta chain is drawn from a study of cytomegalovirus exposure and HLA in healthy donors listed by TCRdb under 2017. The study in broad terms: In an earlier analysis of under 600 of the donors, less than 350 Gb of sequence data and 117 million unique TCR beta sequences from about 190 million T cells were reported. Roughly 5 DR-DQ haplotypes were treated as single units for association and clustering because of strong linkage in the cohort. Typing coverage varied by locus: about 620-640 donors for A, B, C, DRB1 and DQB1; some 520 for DQA1; more than 600 for DPA1; around 490 for DPB1. Among about 400 genotyped donors of the cohort, an average of roughly 230,000 unique TCR beta nucleotide sequences was sequenced per donor, of which about 19% were non-productive. Rather than using new phenotypic data, the later analysis identified candidate immune exposures from TCR beta sequences and from how often those sequences occurred across donors. Donor age, sex, ethnicity and CMV serostatus were compiled alongside the repertoire data. Roughly 300 gigabases of sequencing data and around 85 million unique TCR sequences made up an early release that covered some 640 HLA-typed donors. The study combined high-throughput TCR immunosequencing, statistical association of individual TCRs with disease status, and machine learning to predict cytomegalovirus infection status. The study aimed to test whether signatures of past pathogen exposure could be identified by cataloging public T cell receptors. All discovery cohort repertoires had been generated using a single sequencing platform. In a later analysis, previously published TCR beta repertoires from 600 to 850 donors were re-analyzed and high-resolution HLA genotyping was added so that TCR occurrence patterns could be studied. A separate validation cohort of 100 to 150 different subjects was used in addition to the approximately 700-subject first cohort. The study profiled the T cell repertoires of hundreds of subjects by immunosequencing and related them to cytomegalovirus serostatus. Genome-wide SNP genotypes for about 65% of the 666 donors were used in a later genetic analysis, which treated that subset as a discovery cohort. Of the 398 genotyped donors, about 84% fell in the genetic ancestry cluster associated with self-reported Caucasian donors. HLA typing included class I and class II loci at four-digit resolution. To decide whether each TCR beta V gene segment behaved as functional or pseudogenic, an earlier analysis of fewer than 750 of the donors relied on high-throughput TCR beta sequencing. The paper as a whole reports these results and caveats: According to a later genetic analysis, donors in an Asian-associated ancestry cluster had fewer N-insertions in productive TCRs than the approximately 670-donor mean. According to the authors, the approach could potentially be generalized to other disease states and immunological phenotypes. In a later analysis, HLA-associated TCR beta chains showed more clonal expansion and lower generation probabilities than non-associated chains that were equally common. This cohort had only TCR beta chains sequenced, and the lack of alpha or paired-chain data limited which features could be detected. Assigning TCR associations to individual alleles was difficult when HLA alleles, especially DR and DQ, strongly co-occurred. At a false discovery rate of 0.05, a later analysis linked 16,000 or so TCR beta sequences to specific HLA alleles. A cluster of highly shared sequence variants was judged likely to be a technical artifact of the sequencing pipeline. In both the original and validation cohorts, the classifier was reported to diagnose cytomegalovirus status with high specificity and sensitivity. In the study, 150 to 200 TCR beta chains were listed as associated with cytomegalovirus. In a later analysis, TCR association rates were found to vary across HLA loci, with the most associated TCRs seen for DRB1 alleles and the fewest for HLA-C alleles. Most TCR sequences were observed very rarely across donors, whereas some public TCRs were present in many individuals. A later analysis reported that several top co-occurrence clusters appeared linked to parvovirus B19, influenza, CMV and Epstein-Barr virus. The presence/absence analyses assumed that sequencing depth was roughly uniform across donors, and that assumption may not be true. In vitro tests confirmed that a few of the cytomegalovirus-associated TCR beta chains recognize cytomegalovirus antigens. According to a later analysis, most CMV-associated TCR beta chains appeared to be HLA-restricted, and the HLA associations seemed to be driven largely by CMV exposure. The earlier analysis of approximately 540 of the donors excluded 15 to 20 rarely observed V segments, including chromosome 9 orphons, because counts were too low. In an earlier analysis of some 500 of the donors, most TCR beta V segments appeared in productive rearrangements about 90% or about 30% of the time, broadly matching IMGT annotations. A later genetic analysis associated a missense DCLRE1C variant with V-gene and J-gene trimming of TCR beta chains, and an independent cohort replicated the association. Linkage disequilibrium might explain the correlated functional status among segregating V segments, but an unknown experimental factor could not be ruled out. Because HLA typing was unavailable for some donors at each locus, only the typed subset was used in association tests. Some IMGT-functional V segments, including TRBV6-2 and TRBV6-3, could not be told apart with the 87-base-pair reads, so those segments were excluded. For the cohort, immune exposure information was limited to CMV serostatus. A further reported finding was that TCR beta sequences accurately predicted the HLA-A and HLA-B alleles for most subjects in the first cohort.

In total, just over 650 healthy bone marrow donors made up the cohort. All cohort members were sampled while nominally healthy, although unrecorded immune exposures were likely present. The donor was CMV seronegative and was included in the group of around 320 seronegative cohort members. A peripheral blood sample was collected from each donor, and TCR beta sequencing was performed on peripheral blood mononuclear cells. The Qiagen DNeasy Blood Extraction Kit was used to extract genomic DNA from the blood cell samples. This clone was counted a single time. What this receptor recognizes is not known. The input lacks base qualities; no much larger clone sits a single base away. Library creation used the immunoSEQ multiplex PCR assay. For the multiplex PCR, a mixture combining 60 forward primers for TCR Vbeta segments and 13 reverse primers for TCR Jbeta segments was used. The CDR3 region of rearranged TCR beta genes was amplified from genomic DNA by a multiplex PCR assay. The Illumina HiSeq System was used to sequence the amplified TCR beta libraries as 87-base-pair reads. Processing in the source paper ran as follows. Across the 500 to 700 repertoires, a later analysis counted tens of millions of unique TCR beta chains, roughly 11 million of which were shared by at least two donors. A nearest-neighbor algorithm error-corrected the raw reads and collapsed the reads into unique sequences, merging closely related sequences to remove PCR and sequencing errors. To assign V, D and J gene segments, CDR3 sequences were aligned to IMGT reference sequences. Each retained sequence needed at least a six-nucleotide match to both a V gene segment and a J gene segment. A rearrangement was called productive if the CDR3 had no stop codons and remained in frame with V and J, and every other rearrangement was called non-productive. Following IMGT convention, CDR3 was defined as the stretch from the second conserved V-encoded cysteine to the conserved J-encoded phenylalanine. Sequences without an unambiguous match to a single V gene segment were excluded from the earlier analysis of almost 600 of the donors. An earlier analysis of roughly 590 of the donors called V segments functional above 56.7% productive rearrangements and segregating when the between-donor standard deviation exceeded 5%. To diagnose cytomegalovirus status from the catalog of TCR beta chain sequences, a statistical classification framework was built. V and J gene assignment, in a later analysis, came from comparing TCR nucleotide sequences with IMGT/GENE-DB human TR gene sequences. Using the TCRdist pipeline, a later analysis assigned CDR3 sequences along with most-parsimonious VDJ recombination scenarios. In a later analysis, every TCR beta chain was defined by the combination of its CDR3 amino acid sequence and its V-gene family, and reads without a unique V-gene family were dropped. As a way to deal with suspected cross-contamination and a sequencing artifact, a later analysis dropped 592 nucleotide sequences that were highly shared and had low generation probability. A later analysis calculated a clonal expansion index for each public chain from normalized within-repertoire ranks of inferred template counts. In a later analysis, generation probabilities were computed with a VDJ recombination model fitted to out-of-frame rearrangements, and the resulting probabilities were checked against IGoR. A later analysis scored TCR-TCR, TCR-HLA and TCR-CMV co-occurrence with hypergeometric tests, applying a repertoire-size bias correction to TCR pairs. In a later analysis, false discovery rates were estimated by permuting HLA or CMV assignments 20 times. In a later analysis, co-occurring TCRs were grouped with DBSCAN, and TCRdist sequence similarity was added when clustering was performed within HLA-allele-positive subsets. For co-occurrence clustering, repertoires with fewer than 30,000 or more than 120,000 public chains were excluded, along with about five repertoires with anomalous nucleotide sharing. TCRdb mirrors the immuneACCESS table, restricted to in-frame sequences. Some clones are absent from its copies; in checked studies, under half trace to an unresolved V gene, and the reason for the others is unknown. That table gives V, J and clone size, and the DNA gave D and trimming. Present in this sample are around 130,000 clones, just under 80% of which were seen just once. The biggest ten clones account for about 5.3% of the sample.

From a lookup of the germline V gene, CDR1 and CDR2 are SGHRS and YFSETQ. Trimming takes 3 bases off V and 3 bases off J; junction bases not matched to a gene: 18. The CDR3 covers 19 residues, taking in both the cysteine and the phenylalanine. Solely the CDR3 DNA is kept, with 57 bases framed from the first base. Sequenced: PBMCs. This sequence originates from a man aged 25 to 40 in good health and CMV-seronegative. The chain uses TRBV5-1 and TRBJ1-1, with TRBD1 identical over 9 junction bases. CDR3 loop: CASSSLRSGQGVFDTEAFF. The DNA is as follows: TGCGCCAGCAGCTCGCTCCGGTCGGGACAGGGAGTCTTTGACACTGAAGCTTTCTTT.